This TCR beta chain was sequenced in a study of control samples from healthy donors and cancer patients. CDR1 and CDR2 (germline): MNHEY, SVGAGI. The CDR3 contains 14 residues. The ends lost 9 bases at V and 8 bases at J; junction bases unmatched: 12. Assay used: immunoSEQ multiplex PCR; TCRdb lists only in-frame clones, some missing. The sample consists of roughly 450,000 clones, 90% of them appearing once. V gene TRBV6-5 combines with J gene TRBJ1-2; 10 bases fit TRBD1. This TCR was sampled from a man aged 35 to 55 with head and neck cancer. The sample was PBMCs. The CDR3 spells CASKSGTGDEGYTF. CDR3 nucleotides: TGTGCCAGTAAGTCCGGGACAGGGGATGAGGGCTACACCTTC.